This T cell receptor beta chain was retrieved from a study of blood T cell repertoires in COVID-19. The CDR3 loop spans 14 amino acids. The V gene's germline CDR1 is MNHEY and CDR2 SVGEGT. The V gene lost 0 bases and the J gene lost 2 bases, with 8 bases spanning the gap. TCRdb's table, derived via immunoSEQ multiplex PCR, lists solely in-frame clones and lacks some. The table has under 150,000 clones, 87% seen once. The chain uses TRBV6-2 or TRBV6-3 and TRBJ2-7; D may be TRBD2 (5 bases). Sequenced sample: peripheral blood. The receptor comes from a woman in her 40s with acute or convalescent COVID-19. For the CDR3, the DNA is TGTGCCAGCAGTTACTCGGTGGAGGCCTACGAGCAGTACTTC. Its protein product is CASSYSVEAYEQYF.